This record concerns one T cell receptor (beta chain) sequence. The antigen is not known. CDR3 length: 17 amino acids. V shed 5 bases and J 5 bases; nucleotides not matched to a gene: 11. Germline CDR1 is GTSNPN and CDR2 is SVGIG (reference sequence). These data are taken from a study of T cell responses to AZD1222 COVID-19 vaccine. At the level of the study: Pooled samples include second doses given at about 4 or 12 weeks.

TCRdb keeps only in-frame clones here, not all; method: immunoSEQ multiplex PCR. The sample includes over 90,000 clones, about 92% seen only once; the top ten take around 4.8%. Regarding the study as a whole: At 160-218 and 743-854, vaccine-associated CD4 TCRs were dominant, and they spanned spike.

The gene calls are TRBV30 and TRBJ2-2, with 13 bases lining up with TRBD2. The origin of this receptor is an adult in good health. The source was peripheral blood, collected on day 0 of AZD1222 vaccination. CDR3: CAWDPGLAGARTGELFF. DNA for the CDR3: TGTGCCTGGGACCCTGGACTAGCGGGGGCCCGGACCGGGGAGCTGTTTTTT.